This is a list of T cell receptor beta chains from one sample in a study of shared clonotypes between healthy human individuals. The assay was immunoSEQ multiplex PCR, and TCRdb's table has in-frame clones only and misses some. The sample includes millions of clones, approximately 90% of them seen just once. The sequencing input was naive CD4+ T cells sorted from blood. These receptor sequences come from a man aged 18 to 35 in good health. The CDR3 runs from the conserved cysteine through the conserved F or W. The D gene is left open where the match is weak. Some rows have no size entry. The others give once, few or many, or a class for an expanded clone.

V gene: TRBV6-1; CDR3 length: 14; D gene: TRBD1; clone size: NA; J gene: TRBJ1-2; CDR3 protein: CASSVTGDPYGYTF; CDR3 DNA: TGTGCCAGCAGCGTTACAGGGGATCCTTATGGCTACACCTTC
V gene: TRBV2; CDR3 length: 15; D gene: TRBD2; clone size: NA; J gene: TRBJ2-1; CDR3 protein: CASTASGNSYNEQFF; CDR3 DNA: TGTGCCAGCACGGCTAGCGGGAACTCCTACAATGAGCAGTTCTTC
V gene: TRBV28; CDR3 length: 16; D gene: NA; clone size: NA; J gene: TRBJ2-7; CDR3 protein: CASSPTGVGYSYEQYF; CDR3 DNA: TGTGCCAGCAGTCCCACCGGCGTAGGGTACTCCTACGAGCAGTACTTC
V gene: TRBV5-1; CDR3 length: 16; D gene: NA; clone size: NA; J gene: TRBJ1-2; CDR3 protein: CASLPGESRSGYGYTF; CDR3 DNA: TGCGCCAGTCTGCCGGGAGAAAGTCGGTCGGGTTATGGCTACACCTTC
V gene: TRBV19; CDR3 length: 16; D gene: TRBD2; clone size: NA; J gene: TRBJ2-1; CDR3 protein: CASSPRLSGIYNEQFF; CDR3 DNA: TGTGCCAGTAGTCCCCGACTCAGCGGGATCTACAATGAGCAGTTCTTC
V gene: TRBV6-5; CDR3 length: 15; D gene: NA; clone size: NA; J gene: TRBJ2-7; CDR3 protein: CASSYSGASAYEQYF; CDR3 DNA: TGTGCCAGCAGTTACTCAGGGGCATCAGCCTACGAGCAGTACTTC
V gene: TRBV19; CDR3 length: 14; D gene: NA; clone size: NA; J gene: TRBJ2-3; CDR3 protein: CATRRTASTDTQYF; CDR3 DNA: TGTGCCACCAGACGGACAGCTAGCACAGATACGCAGTATTTT
V gene: TRBV28; CDR3 length: 17; D gene: TRBD2; clone size: NA; J gene: TRBJ2-7; CDR3 protein: CASSAPLRTSFNYEQYF; CDR3 DNA: TGTGCCAGCAGCGCCCCCCTCCGGACTAGCTTCAACTACGAGCAGTACTTC
V gene: TRBV28; CDR3 length: 14; D gene: NA; clone size: NA; J gene: TRBJ1-3; CDR3 protein: CASTPGSSGNTIYF; CDR3 DNA: TGTGCCAGCACCCCAGGGTCCTCTGGAAACACCATATATTTT
V gene: TRBV30; CDR3 length: 13; D gene: TRBD1; clone size: NA; J gene: TRBJ1-2; CDR3 protein: CAWYRGQVYGYTF; CDR3 DNA: TGTGCCTGGTACAGGGGGCAAGTCTATGGCTACACCTTC
V gene: TRBV5-4; CDR3 length: 14; D gene: NA; clone size: NA; J gene: TRBJ1-1; CDR3 protein: CASSTNRRGLEAFF; CDR3 DNA: TGTGCCAGCAGCACAAACAGGCGAGGGCTTGAAGCTTTCTTT
V gene: TRBV7-8; CDR3 length: 15; D gene: TRBD2; clone size: NA; J gene: TRBJ2-3; CDR3 protein: CASSLTSYSTDTQYF; CDR3 DNA: TGTGCCAGCAGCTTGACTAGCTATAGCACAGATACGCAGTATTTT
V gene: TRBV19; CDR3 length: 15; D gene: NA; clone size: NA; J gene: TRBJ2-3; CDR3 protein: CASGAVRWGTDTQYF; CDR3 DNA: TGTGCCAGCGGCGCAGTCAGGTGGGGCACAGATACGCAGTATTTT
V gene: TRBV12-5; CDR3 length: 11; D gene: TRBD2; clone size: NA; J gene: TRBJ2-1; CDR3 protein: CASGIGLVLFF; CDR3 DNA: TGTGCTAGTGGAATTGGACTAGTTTTGTTCTTC
V gene: TRBV10-1; CDR3 length: 13; D gene: TRBD1; clone size: NA; J gene: TRBJ2-7; CDR3 protein: CASSVVEGAEQYF; CDR3 DNA: TGCGCCAGCAGTGTAGTTGAGGGGGCCGAGCAGTACTTC
V gene: TRBV5-6; CDR3 length: 15; D gene: TRBD1; clone size: once; J gene: TRBJ1-5; CDR3 protein: CASSLTGLGNQPQHF; CDR3 DNA: TGTGCCAGCAGCCTGACAGGGTTAGGCAATCAGCCCCAGCATTTT
V gene: TRBV4-1; CDR3 length: 18; D gene: NA; clone size: NA; J gene: TRBJ2-7; CDR3 protein: CASSQGLGEVYGPYEQYF; CDR3 DNA: TGCGCCAGCAGCCAAGGGCTTGGGGAGGTATATGGTCCCTACGAGCAGTACTTC
V gene: TRBV7-2; CDR3 length: 16; D gene: TRBD2; clone size: once; J gene: TRBJ2-1; CDR3 protein: CASSHRLGTSDNEQFF; CDR3 DNA: TGTGCCAGCAGCCACAGATTAGGGACTAGTGACAATGAGCAGTTCTTC
V gene: TRBV5-1; CDR3 length: 14; D gene: TRBD1; clone size: few; J gene: TRBJ1-1; CDR3 protein: CASRGTETNTEAFF; CDR3 DNA: TGCGCCAGCAGAGGGACAGAGACGAACACTGAAGCTTTCTTT
V gene: TRBV29-1; CDR3 length: 14; D gene: NA; clone size: NA; J gene: TRBJ2-1; CDR3 protein: CSVAIGRGWIEQFF; CDR3 DNA: TGCAGCGTTGCTATTGGGCGGGGCTGGATTGAGCAGTTCTTC
V gene: TRBV6-1; CDR3 length: 11; D gene: NA; clone size: few; J gene: TRBJ2-7; CDR3 protein: CASNRLYEQYF; CDR3 DNA: TGTGCCAGCAATCGCCTCTACGAGCAGTACTTC
V gene: TRBV19; CDR3 length: 17; D gene: NA; clone size: NA; J gene: TRBJ2-7; CDR3 protein: CASSVETGTPFSPEQYF; CDR3 DNA: TGTGCCAGTAGTGTCGAAACCGGGACCCCCTTTTCGCCCGAGCAGTACTTC
V gene: TRBV5-1; CDR3 length: 16; D gene: NA; clone size: NA; J gene: TRBJ1-2; CDR3 protein: CASSPSGGARFYGYTF; CDR3 DNA: TGCGCCAGCAGCCCAAGCGGGGGGGCACGATTTTACGGCTACACCTTC
V gene: TRBV10-1; CDR3 length: 12; D gene: NA; clone size: NA; J gene: TRBJ1-1; CDR3 protein: CASSEGNAGAFF; CDR3 DNA: TGCGCCAGCAGTGAAGGGAATGCTGGCGCTTTCTTT
V gene: TRBV11-3; CDR3 length: 15; D gene: TRBD1; clone size: NA; J gene: TRBJ2-5; CDR3 protein: CASSRATGAGETQYF; CDR3 DNA: TGTGCCAGCAGCCGAGCCACAGGGGCAGGAGAGACCCAGTACTTC
V gene: TRBV5-1; CDR3 length: 14; D gene: TRBD1; clone size: NA; J gene: TRBJ2-5; CDR3 protein: CASSPRQGRETQYF; CDR3 DNA: TGCGCCAGCAGCCCCCGACAGGGCCGAGAGACCCAGTACTTC
V gene: TRBV5-6; CDR3 length: 14; D gene: TRBD1; clone size: NA; J gene: TRBJ2-5; CDR3 protein: CASSPGQGLGTQYF; CDR3 DNA: TGTGCCAGCAGCCCGGGACAGGGATTGGGGACCCAGTACTTC
V gene: TRBV27; CDR3 length: 15; D gene: NA; clone size: NA; J gene: TRBJ1-1; CDR3 protein: CASSLSGVMNTEAFF; CDR3 DNA: TGTGCCAGCAGTTTATCGGGAGTCATGAACACTGAAGCTTTCTTT
V gene: TRBV7-9; CDR3 length: 18; D gene: NA; clone size: NA; J gene: TRBJ2-3; CDR3 protein: CASSRVTGQPIWRDTQYF; CDR3 DNA: TGTGCCAGCAGCCGCGTTACCGGACAGCCGATCTGGAGAGATACGCAGTATTTT
V gene: TRBV10-3; CDR3 length: 13; D gene: NA; clone size: NA; J gene: TRBJ2-7; CDR3 protein: CAISGGTSYEQYF; CDR3 DNA: TGTGCCATCAGTGGCGGCACGTCCTACGAGCAGTACTTC
V gene: TRBV30; CDR3 length: 13; D gene: NA; clone size: NA; J gene: TRBJ2-3; CDR3 protein: CAWSGGGPDTQYF; CDR3 DNA: TGTGCCTGGAGCGGTGGGGGCCCCGATACGCAGTATTTT
V gene: TRBV5-1; CDR3 length: 15; D gene: TRBD1; clone size: few; J gene: TRBJ1-1; CDR3 protein: CASSSDRGEMAEAFF; CDR3 DNA: TGCGCCAGCAGCTCAGACAGGGGTGAAATGGCTGAAGCTTTCTTT
V gene: TRBV19; CDR3 length: 14; D gene: TRBD1; clone size: NA; J gene: TRBJ1-6; CDR3 protein: CASNQQGAESPLHF; CDR3 DNA: TGTGCCAGTAACCAACAGGGGGCTGAGTCACCCCTCCACTTT
V gene: TRBV5-4; CDR3 length: 16; D gene: NA; clone size: NA; J gene: TRBJ2-1; CDR3 protein: CASSLVAWGSYNEQFF; CDR3 DNA: TGTGCCAGCAGCTTGGTGGCCTGGGGCTCCTACAATGAGCAGTTCTTC
V gene: TRBV7-6; CDR3 length: 13; D gene: NA; clone size: NA; J gene: TRBJ1-2; CDR3 protein: CASSRGPNLGYTF; CDR3 DNA: TGTGCCAGCAGCAGGGGACCGAACCTCGGCTACACCTTC
V gene: TRBV30; CDR3 length: 13; D gene: NA; clone size: NA; J gene: TRBJ2-1; CDR3 protein: CAWTEARHNEQFF; CDR3 DNA: TGTGCCTGGACCGAAGCCAGACACAATGAGCAGTTCTTC
V gene: TRBV4-3; CDR3 length: 16; D gene: NA; clone size: NA; J gene: TRBJ2-7; CDR3 protein: CASSQVAGPSSYEQYF; CDR3 DNA: TGCGCCAGCAGCCAAGTGGCAGGACCGTCCTCCTACGAGCAGTACTTC
V gene: TRBV15; CDR3 length: 14; D gene: NA; clone size: NA; J gene: TRBJ2-5; CDR3 protein: CATSRSGGEKTQYF; CDR3 DNA: TGTGCCACCAGCAGGAGCGGCGGGGAGAAGACCCAGTACTTC
V gene: TRBV9; CDR3 length: 16; D gene: TRBD2; clone size: once; J gene: TRBJ2-1; CDR3 protein: CASSIGTSGGAYEQFF; CDR3 DNA: TGTGCCAGCAGCATCGGGACTAGCGGGGGGGCATATGAGCAGTTCTTC
V gene: TRBV19; CDR3 length: 14; D gene: NA; clone size: NA; J gene: TRBJ1-1; CDR3 protein: CASISDTLNTEAFF; CDR3 DNA: TGTGCCAGTATATCTGACACCTTGAACACTGAAGCTTTCTTT
V gene: TRBV4-3; CDR3 length: 15; D gene: NA; clone size: NA; J gene: TRBJ2-3; CDR3 protein: CASSLLSGGGDTQYF; CDR3 DNA: TGCGCCAGCAGCCTCCTTTCCGGGGGTGGGGATACGCAGTATTTT
V gene: TRBV7-6; CDR3 length: 13; D gene: NA; clone size: NA; J gene: TRBJ2-5; CDR3 protein: CASSLVQGETQYF; CDR3 DNA: TGTGCCAGCAGCTTAGTGCAGGGAGAGACCCAGTACTTC
V gene: TRBV7-9; CDR3 length: 11; D gene: NA; clone size: NA; J gene: TRBJ1-3; CDR3 protein: CASSLLAPPDF; CDR3 DNA: TGTGCCAGCAGCTTACTCGCCCCCCCGGATTTT
V gene: TRBV7-2; CDR3 length: 13; D gene: NA; clone size: NA; J gene: TRBJ2-7; CDR3 protein: CASSPEASREQYF; CDR3 DNA: TGTGCCAGCAGCCCAGAAGCTAGCCGGGAGCAGTACTTC